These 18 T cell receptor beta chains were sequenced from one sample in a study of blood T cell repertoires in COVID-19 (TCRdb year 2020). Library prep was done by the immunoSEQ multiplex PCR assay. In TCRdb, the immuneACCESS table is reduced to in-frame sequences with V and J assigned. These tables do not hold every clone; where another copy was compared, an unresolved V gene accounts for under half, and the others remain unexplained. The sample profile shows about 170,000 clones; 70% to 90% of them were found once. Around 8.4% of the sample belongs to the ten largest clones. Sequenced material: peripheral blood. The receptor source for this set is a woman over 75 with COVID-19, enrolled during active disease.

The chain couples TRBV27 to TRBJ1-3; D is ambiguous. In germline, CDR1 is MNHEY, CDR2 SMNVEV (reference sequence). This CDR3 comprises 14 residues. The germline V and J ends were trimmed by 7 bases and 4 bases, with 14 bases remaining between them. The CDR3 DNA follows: TGTGCCAGCACAACGCTACCCCCCGGAAACACCATATATTTT. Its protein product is CASTTLPPGNTIYF.

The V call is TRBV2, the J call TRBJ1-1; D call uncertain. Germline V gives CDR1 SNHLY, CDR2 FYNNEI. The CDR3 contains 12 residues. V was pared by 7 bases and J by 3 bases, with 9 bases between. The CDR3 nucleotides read TGTGCCAGCAACGTACGGTACACTGAAGCTTTCTTT. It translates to CASNVRYTEAFF.

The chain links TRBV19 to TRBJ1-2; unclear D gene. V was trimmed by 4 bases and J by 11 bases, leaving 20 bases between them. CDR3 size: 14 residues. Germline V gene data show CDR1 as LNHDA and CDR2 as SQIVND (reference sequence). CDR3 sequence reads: CASSKAGTAYSYTF. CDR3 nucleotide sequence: TGTGCCAGTAGTAAGGCAGGTACGGCCTACAGTTACACCTTC.

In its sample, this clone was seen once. In nucleotides, the CDR3 is TGTGCCAGCAGCGACCGACAGGTTATGGGCACTGAAGCTTTCTTT. It yields the protein CASSDRQVMGTEAFF. The chain couples TRBV5-5 to TRBJ1-1; D is perhaps TRBD1 (6 bases). This CDR3 region has 15 residues. Deletions cut 4 bases from V and 4 bases from J, with 17 bases between. Germline V gene lookup returns CDR1 SGHKS and CDR2 YYEKEE (reference sequence).

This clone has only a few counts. In DNA form, the CDR3 reads TGCAGCGTTGGCAAGGGGGCAGGCTCGGAAGCTTTCTTT. Its translation: CSVGKGAGSEAFF. The chain links TRBV29-1 to TRBJ1-1; TRBD1 matches at 7 bases. The CDR3 is 13 residues long. CDR1 and CDR2 (germline): SQVTM, ANQGSEA. With V trimmed by 4 bases and J by 8 bases, 10 bases remained unmatched.

The CDR3 DNA follows: TGCGCCAGCAGCTTGGCTCCTAATGTCGCCCGTGATGAGCAGTTCTTC. As protein: CASSLAPNVARDEQFF. The rearrangement uses TRBV5-1 and TRBJ2-1; no clear D. The germline V and J ends were trimmed by 0 bases and 8 bases, with 18 bases remaining between them. Germline-derived CDR1 and CDR2 are SGHRS and YFSETQ. This CDR3 has 16 amino acids.

CDR3 sequence (DNA): TGCGCCAGCAGCCCGGGGGGGACTAAAGGAGGCTACACCTTC. Translated, it gives CASSPGGTKGGYTF. This chain links TRBV5-1 with TRBJ1-2; tentative D call: TRBD1 (5 bases). Trimming pared 4 bases from V and 8 bases from J, leaving 18 bases between. The CDR3 is 14 amino acids. Per the germline V gene, CDR1 is SGHRS and CDR2 is YFSETQ.

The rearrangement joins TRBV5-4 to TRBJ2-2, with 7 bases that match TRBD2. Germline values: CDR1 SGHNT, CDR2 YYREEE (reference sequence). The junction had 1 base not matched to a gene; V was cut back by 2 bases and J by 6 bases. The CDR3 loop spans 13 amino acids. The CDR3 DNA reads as TGTGCCAGCAGCTTTGGGGGGGCCGGGGAGCTGTTTTTT. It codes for CASSFGGAGELFF.

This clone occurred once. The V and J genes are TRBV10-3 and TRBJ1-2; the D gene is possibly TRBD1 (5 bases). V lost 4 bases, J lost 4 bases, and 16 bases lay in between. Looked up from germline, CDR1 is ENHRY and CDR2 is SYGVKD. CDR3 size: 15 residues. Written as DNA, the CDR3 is TGTGCCATCAGTGCGCAGGGAGGGTTAGGCTATGGCTACACCTTC. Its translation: CAISAQGGLGYGYTF.

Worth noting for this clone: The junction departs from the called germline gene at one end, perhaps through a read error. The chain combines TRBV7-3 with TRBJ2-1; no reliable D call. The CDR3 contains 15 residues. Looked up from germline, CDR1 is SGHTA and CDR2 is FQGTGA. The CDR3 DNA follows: TGTGCCAGCAGCTTAGTCCCAAGCTCCTACAGTGAGCAGTTCTTC. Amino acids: CASSLVPSSYSEQFF.

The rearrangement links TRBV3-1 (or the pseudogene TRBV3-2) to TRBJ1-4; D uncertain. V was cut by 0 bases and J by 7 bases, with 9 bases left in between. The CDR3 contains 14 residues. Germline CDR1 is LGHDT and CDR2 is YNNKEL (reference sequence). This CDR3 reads CASSQDLRSEKLFF. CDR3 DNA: TGTGCCAGCAGCCAAGATCTCCGTAGTGAAAAACTGTTTTTT.

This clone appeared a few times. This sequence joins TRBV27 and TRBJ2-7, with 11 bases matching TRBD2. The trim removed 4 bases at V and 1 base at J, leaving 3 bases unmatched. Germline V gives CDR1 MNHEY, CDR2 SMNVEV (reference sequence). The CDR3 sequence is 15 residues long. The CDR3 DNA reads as TGTGCCAGCAGTTCACGACTAGCGGGGTCCTACGAGCAGTACTTC. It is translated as CASSSRLAGSYEQYF.

CDR3 DNA: TGTGCCACCAGCAGAGGGCAGGGGGCCAACGAGCAGTACTTC. Its translation: CATSRGQGANEQYF. The chain carries TRBV15 and TRBJ2-7; TRBD1 matches at 8 bases. The CDR3 covers 14 residues. The V segment lost 1 base and the J segment 5 bases; nucleotides outside the gene matches: 4. Germline V gene sequence: CDR1 LNHNV, CDR2 YYDKDF (reference sequence).

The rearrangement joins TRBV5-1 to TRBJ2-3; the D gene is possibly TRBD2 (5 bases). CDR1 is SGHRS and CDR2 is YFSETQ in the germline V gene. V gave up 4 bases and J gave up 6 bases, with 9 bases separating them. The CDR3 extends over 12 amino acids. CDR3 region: CASSQAVDTQYF. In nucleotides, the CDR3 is TGCGCCAGCAGCCAAGCGGTGGATACGCAGTATTTT.

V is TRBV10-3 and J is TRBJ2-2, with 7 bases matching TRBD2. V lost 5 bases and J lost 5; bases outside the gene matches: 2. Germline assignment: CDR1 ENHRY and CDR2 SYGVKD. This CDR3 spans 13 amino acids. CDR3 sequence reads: CAISRGETGELFF. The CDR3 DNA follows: TGTGCCATCAGTCGGGGGGAAACCGGGGAGCTGTTTTTT.

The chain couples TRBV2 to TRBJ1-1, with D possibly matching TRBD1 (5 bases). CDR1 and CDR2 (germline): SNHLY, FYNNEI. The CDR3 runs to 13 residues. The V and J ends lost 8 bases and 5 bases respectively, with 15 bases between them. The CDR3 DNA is TGTGCCAGCTGGGGGACTCTTCATACTGAAGCTTTCTTT. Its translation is CASWGTLHTEAFF.

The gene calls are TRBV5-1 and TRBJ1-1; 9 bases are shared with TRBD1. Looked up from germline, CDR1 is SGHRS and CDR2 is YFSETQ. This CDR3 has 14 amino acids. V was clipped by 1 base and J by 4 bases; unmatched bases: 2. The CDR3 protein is CASSLRQGVTEAFF. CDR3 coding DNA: TGCGCCAGCAGCTTGCGACAGGGGGTCACTGAAGCTTTCTTT.

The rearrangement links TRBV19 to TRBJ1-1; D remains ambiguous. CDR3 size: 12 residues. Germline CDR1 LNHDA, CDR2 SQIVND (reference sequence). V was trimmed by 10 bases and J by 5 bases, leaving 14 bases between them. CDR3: CATLGFRTEAFF. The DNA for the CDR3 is TGTGCCACCCTCGGGTTTAGGACTGAAGCTTTCTTT. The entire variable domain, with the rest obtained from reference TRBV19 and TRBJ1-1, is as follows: DGGITQSPKYLFRKEGQNVTLSCEQNLNHDAMYWYRQDPGQGLRLIYYSQIVNDFQKGDIAEGYSVSREKKESFPLTVTSAQKNPTAFYLCATLGFRTEAFFGQGTRLTVV.